This TCR beta chain derives from a study of cytomegalovirus exposure and HLA in healthy donors. The wider study: An analysis done earlier identified almost 120 million unique TCR beta sequences from around 180 million T cells.

Looked up from germline, CDR1 is MGHRA and CDR2 is YSYEKL. Trimming removed 10 bases at V and 0 bases at J, with 13 bases between. This CDR3 contains 13 residues. Comments on this clone: The antigen remains undetermined.

Study-wide points: Most of the CMV-associated TCR beta chains (in a later analysis) appeared to be HLA-restricted. It has been reported that TCR beta sequences accurately predicted the HLA-A and HLA-B alleles of most subjects.

PCR primers comprised 60 Vbeta and 13 Jbeta primers. In the original processing: Counted up in a later analysis, unique TCR beta chains came to approximately 83 million, with around 10 million shared. Method: immunoSEQ multiplex PCR; TCRdb's copy keeps in-frame clones and lacks some. D and trimming come from the DNA, and the V and J calls and clone size come from that table. The sample holds tens of thousands of clones. Sequencing was carried out using PBMCs. This receptor was obtained from a man aged 50 or older in good health and CMV-seropositive. The chain carries TRBV4-1 and TRBJ2-7, with D maybe TRBD2 (7 bases). CDR3 residues: CAKGAGASYEQYF. The CDR3 DNA is TGCGCCAAAGGGGCGGGGGCCTCCTACGAGCAGTACTTC.